This TCR beta chain was obtained from a study of shared clonotypes between healthy human individuals. The wider study: Per donor, three plates held CD4 naive cells, three held CD4 memory, two held CD8 naive and one held CD8 memory.

After removal of 0 bases from V and 13 bases from J, the junction contained 13 bases not matched to a gene. The CDR3 spans 16 residues. The V gene's germline CDR1 is LGHNA and CDR2 YSLEER. TCRdb's copy holds only in-frame clones and misses some; the assay was immunoSEQ multiplex PCR. The top ten clones hold around 0.33% of a sample with roughly 1,500,000 clones, 97% to 99% of them seen once. CD4+ cell separation produced CD45RA+ naive and CD45RA-negative memory subsets. The rearrangement uses TRBV4-3 and TRBJ2-1, with 9 bases that match TRBD2. The TCR was taken from a young man in good health. The specimen sequenced was naive CD4+ T cells sorted from blood. Regarding subset: CD45RA+ positively selected. The CDR3, as DNA: TGCGCCAGCAGCCAAGAAGGTGCGGGAGGGCCGGTGGTACAGTTCTTC. This codes for CASSQEGAGGPVVQFF.